The 22 T cell receptor beta chains below were found in one sample sequenced in a study of T cells after yellow fever vaccination. TCRdb fed the 5' RACE reads into MiXCR, producing one record per CDR3 protein. The table has 100,000 to 150,000 distinct CDR3 sequences, around 15% seen once. The material was CD8+ T cells sorted from PBMCs, obtained 5 days after the yellow fever booster vaccination. These receptors originate from a young man who received the YFV17D yellow fever vaccine.

The sample holds a few counts of this clonotype. The rearrangement links TRBV4-2 to TRBJ1-2; D not resolved. V lost 4 bases, J lost 8 bases, and 14 bases lay in between. Germline assignment: CDR1 LGHNA and CDR2 YNFKEQ. The CDR3 runs to 13 residues. The CDR3 sequence: CASSPTGFVGYTF. DNA for the CDR3: TGTGCCAGCAGCCCCACGGGTTTTGTGGGCTACACCTTC.

The DNA for the CDR3 is TGTGCCAGCAGCCACGTCAGCGGGGGGGCCTTACGCACAGATACGCAGTATTTT. This encodes CASSHVSGGALRTDTQYF. This chain joins TRBV3-1 and TRBJ2-3; 10 nucleotides align to TRBD2. Germline-derived CDR1 and CDR2 are LGHDT and YNNKEL (reference sequence). V was pared by 3 bases and J by 1 base, with 10 bases of the junction left unmatched. The CDR3 is made up of 18 amino acids.

The table lists this clonotype with a few counts. The rearrangement joins TRBV29-1 to TRBJ1-2; TRBD1 aligns across 7 bases. The CDR3 spans 12 residues. V was pared by 6 bases and J by 8 bases, with 9 bases of the junction left unmatched. CDR1 is SQVTM and CDR2 is ANQGSEA in the germline V gene. The CDR3 coding sequence is TGCAGCGTGCCGGACAGGCAGGGCGGCTACACCTTC. Its translation: CSVPDRQGGYTF.

The chain employs TRBV11-2 and TRBJ2-1, with 8 positions matching TRBD2. The ends lost 6 bases at V and 1 base at J; junction bases unmatched: 11. The CDR3 is 17 amino acids. CDR1 and CDR2 from the germline V gene are SGHAT and FQNNGV. In DNA, the CDR3 is TGTGCCAGCAGGTCAACATTAGCGGGACCATCCTACAATGAGCAGTTCTTC. Translation: CASRSTLAGPSYNEQFF. Together with reference TRBV11-2 and TRBJ2-1, the CDR3 gives the full variable domain: EAGVAQSPRYKIIEKRQSVAFWCNPISGHATLYWYQQILGQGPKLLIQFQNNGVVDDSQLPKDRFSAERLKGVDSTLKIQPAKLEDSAVYLCASRSTLAGPSYNEQFFGPGTRLTVL.

V usage is TRBV4-1 and J usage is TRBJ2-3; 9 bases fit TRBD2. Losses at the gene ends were 4 bases for V and 2 bases for J; bases not matched to a gene: 10. The CDR3 runs 17 residues. Germline assignment: CDR1 MGHRA and CDR2 YSYEKL. CDR3 nucleotides: TGCGCCAGCAGCCGGTCCGACCTAGCGGGGATCACAGATACGCAGTATTTT. Translating gives CASSRSDLAGITDTQYF.

This clonotype was counted between two and nine times. The chain links TRBV12-3 or TRBV12-4 to TRBJ2-1, with 10 bases fitting TRBD2. The CDR3 consists of 16 residues. The junction had 12 bases not matched to a gene; V was cut back by 6 bases and J by 7 bases. The CDR3 loop reads CASSLGSGLAANEQFF. The CDR3 region has the DNA TGTGCCAGCAGCCTAGGGTCCGGACTAGCGGCGAATGAGCAGTTCTTC.

This clonotype was detected a few times. CDR3 amino acids: CASSSRQLGEETQYF. The CDR3, as DNA: TGTGCCAGCAGCTCGCGACAGCTAGGGGAAGAGACCCAGTACTTC. This chain links TRBV7-9 with TRBJ2-5; TRBD1 might be the D (5 bases). The V gene lost 4 bases and the J gene lost 3 bases, with 15 bases spanning the gap. This CDR3 is built from 15 residues. Germline-derived CDR1 and CDR2 are SEHNR and FQNEAQ (reference sequence).

This clonotype was found a few times. The chain links TRBV27 to TRBJ1-1, with 8 bases lining up with TRBD1. The CDR3 has 15 amino acids. The ends lost 4 bases at V and 7 bases at J; junction bases unmatched: 11. Germline CDR1 reads MNHEY; CDR2 reads SMNVEV (reference sequence). CDR3 loop: CASSSGTGQQGEAFF. Here the CDR3 DNA reads TGTGCCAGCAGTTCAGGGACAGGTCAACAAGGTGAAGCTTTCTTT.

The chain joins TRBV4-3 to TRBJ2-7, with TRBD1 identical over 9 bases. CDR1 is LGHNA, CDR2 YSLEER, per germline. The CDR3 contains 12 residues. The V segment lost 6 bases and the J segment 6 bases; nucleotides outside the gene matches: 3. CDR3 DNA sequence: TGCGCCAGCAGTACAGGGGGCATCGAGCAGTACTTC. Translation: CASSTGGIEQYF.

The chain has TRBV4-1 and TRBJ2-7, with D tentatively TRBD2 (5 bases). Trimming stripped 2 bases from V and 0 bases from J, with 14 bases between. CDR3 length equals 16 residues. CDR1 is MGHRA, CDR2 YSYEKL, per germline. The CDR3 spells CASSQFEFGNSYEQYF. DNA for the CDR3: TGCGCCAGCAGCCAATTTGAGTTCGGGAACTCCTACGAGCAGTACTTC.

With regard to this clonotype: A much bigger clone sits one base away, suggesting this may be a read error. The chain is built from TRBV4-1 and TRBJ2-3; 15 bases are a match to TRBD2. After removal of 4 bases from V and 6 bases from J, the junction contained 8 bases not matched to a gene. Germline CDR1 reads MGHRA; CDR2 reads YSYEKL. This CDR3 contains 17 residues. The chain's CDR3 is CASSPGLAGGQMDTQYF. The CDR3, as DNA: TGCGCCAGCAGCCCTGGACTAGCGGGGGGGCAGATGGATACGCAGTATTTT.

The chain combines TRBV29-1 with TRBJ2-1; 8 bases map to TRBD2. This CDR3 is built from 13 residues. With 4 bases clipped from V and 8 bases from J, the junction kept 7 bases outside the gene matches. Per germline, CDR1 SQVTM and CDR2 ANQGSEA. CDR3 coding DNA: TGCAGCGTTGCCGGGGGGGCCTCTCATGAGCAGTTCTTC. This encodes CSVAGGASHEQFF.

The CDR3 bases are TGTGCCAGCAGTGAAGTGGCGGGGGGGCCCCCCGGGGAGCTGTTTTTT. Its protein is CASSEVAGGPPGELFF. The rearrangement uses TRBV25-1 and TRBJ2-2; 9 bases fit TRBD2. CDR3 length: 16 residues. Germline V gene lookup returns CDR1 MGHDK and CDR2 SYGVNS. V gave up 2 bases and J gave up 6 bases; unmatched junction bases: 7.

The chain has TRBV6-2 or TRBV6-3 and TRBJ2-1; D gene ambiguous. The CDR3 covers 14 residues. Trimming removed 8 bases from V and 5 bases from J, with 16 bases in between. Germline assignment: CDR1 MNHEY and CDR2 SVGEGT. This CDR3 is CASQWIPQDNEQFF. CDR3 nucleotide sequence: TGTGCCAGCCAGTGGATCCCGCAAGACAATGAGCAGTTCTTC.

This clonotype showed up just a few times. This sequence joins TRBV29-1 and TRBJ1-2; D is ambiguous. CDR1 SQVTM and CDR2 ANQGSEA come from the germline V gene. V lost 6 bases to trimming and J lost 6 bases, with 14 bases between them. This CDR3 is 12 amino acids long. DNA for the CDR3: TGCAGCGTACACTCGGGGTCTCATGGCTACACCTTC. Its protein product is CSVHSGSHGYTF.

This clonotype showed up just a few times. This chain links TRBV10-3 with TRBJ2-7; 7 bases line up with TRBD1. The CDR3 is 14 amino acids. CDR1 and CDR2 (germline): ENHRY, SYGVKD. With 6 bases clipped from V and 3 bases from J, the junction kept 8 bases outside the gene matches. The CDR3 region is CAISGTVKFYEQYF. The CDR3 DNA follows: TGTGCCATCAGCGGGACAGTGAAGTTCTACGAGCAGTACTTC.

This clonotype occurred many times. The rearrangement links TRBV10-1 to TRBJ2-1; D may be TRBD2 (5 bases). Germline V gene data show CDR1 as WNHNN and CDR2 as SYGVQD (reference sequence). There are 14 residues in the CDR3. V lost 2 bases and J lost 7, with 12 bases in between. For the CDR3, the DNA is TGCGCCAGCAGTGAGCCCGGGGTGGGAAATGAGCAGTTCTTC. As protein: CASSEPGVGNEQFF.

This clonotype was detected a few times. CDR3 protein: CASSFSGSSYNEQFF. CDR3 DNA: TGTGCCAGCAGTTTCTCGGGTAGCTCCTACAATGAGCAGTTCTTC. The chain recombines TRBV27 with TRBJ2-1; D gene unclear. CDR3 length: 15 residues. Trimming pared 3 bases from V and 0 bases from J, leaving 9 bases between. Germline V gene lookup returns CDR1 MNHEY and CDR2 SMNVEV (reference sequence).

This sequence joins TRBV7-9 and TRBJ1-4; 10 nucleotides match TRBD1. This CDR3 is 17 amino acids long. The V segment lost 7 bases and the J segment 1 base; nucleotides outside the gene matches: 9. Germline assignment: CDR1 SEHNR and CDR2 FQNEAQ (reference sequence). The CDR3 loop is CASITGTGVKTNEKLFF. The CDR3 coding sequence is TGTGCCAGCATAACCGGGACAGGGGTTAAAACTAATGAAAAACTGTTTTTT.

In this sample, this clonotype turned up a few times. The genes are TRBV11-2 and TRBJ2-2, with D maybe TRBD1 (5 bases). The CDR3 extends over 13 amino acids. V shed 7 bases and J shed 5 bases, with 11 bases lying between them. The germline V gene has CDR1 SGHAT and CDR2 FQNNGV. CDR3 sequence (DNA): TGTGCCAGCACCTGGGGCGGAACCGGGGAGCTGTTTTTT. Amino acid sequence: CASTWGGTGELFF.

This clonotype was seen only a few times. This sequence joins TRBV6-6 and TRBJ1-5; D not resolved. The V gene's germline CDR1 is MNHNY and CDR2 SVGAGI (reference sequence). The CDR3 runs to 13 residues. V lost 2 bases and J 4 bases, leaving 6 bases between the germline ends. CDR3 residues: CASSYSLNQPQHF. In DNA, the CDR3 is TGTGCCAGCAGTTACAGCCTTAATCAGCCCCAGCATTTT.

The chain recombines TRBV5-1 with TRBJ2-7; 7 nucleotides line up with TRBD2. This CDR3 is built from 14 residues. Trimming at V came to 0 bases and at J to 2 bases, leaving 2 bases not matched to a gene. The germline V gene has CDR1 SGHRS and CDR2 YFSETQ. CDR3 loop: CASSLDGGAYEQYF. For the CDR3, the DNA is TGCGCCAGCAGCTTGGATGGGGGGGCCTACGAGCAGTACTTC.